The 23 T cell receptor beta chains below all came from one sample that was sequenced in a study of regulatory T cells. The primer mix had 52 TRBV and 13 TRBJ primers. TCRdb's table, derived via immunoSEQ multiplex PCR, lists solely in-frame clones and lacks some. The sample lists about 2,300 clones; approximately 90% were seen once. Study-level points and caveats: In CD3G deficiency, regulatory T cells had lower Shannon diversity than autologous conventional CD4+ and control regulatory cells.

No cognate antigen is known for these TCRs. Sequencing was done on a sample of CD4+ Tregs sorted from blood. The source is a child under 18 with CD3G deficiency.

This chain joins TRBV6-6 and TRBJ2-6, with a weak D call TRBD1 (6 bases). V gave up 6 bases and J gave up 1 base, with 10 bases separating them. This CDR3 is 15 amino acids long. Germline V gives CDR1 MNHNY, CDR2 SVGAGI (reference sequence). As DNA, the CDR3 is TGTGCCAGCAGAGGACAGAGGTCTGGGGCCAACGTCCTGACTTTC. Residues: CASRGQRSGANVLTF.

This rearrangement joins TRBV10-3 to TRBJ2-1; unclear D gene. Trimming removed 3 bases at V and 1 base at J, with 10 bases between. The germline V gene encodes CDR1 ENHRY and CDR2 SYGVKD. This CDR3 has 15 amino acids. The CDR3 coding sequence is TGTGCCATCAGTGAATCGGGTAAATCCTACAATGAGCAGTTCTTC. Encoded protein: CAISESGKSYNEQFF.

The J gene is TRBJ2-7, the V gene TRBV28; no firm D call. The length of the CDR3 is 13 residues. Germline V gene lookup returns CDR1 MDHEN and CDR2 SYDVKM. V dropped 4 bases and J dropped 1 base, with 8 bases sitting between them. The DNA of the CDR3 is TGTGCCAGCAGTTCATCGAATTCCTACGAGCAGTACTTC. Translated: CASSSSNSYEQYF.

The chain recombines TRBV28 with TRBJ1-5, with 9 bases matching TRBD1. The CDR3 contains 16 residues. J lost 5 bases, V lost 6 bases, and 11 bases had no gene match. Germline CDR1 MDHEN, CDR2 SYDVKM. The CDR3 protein is CASSPSGQGDHQPQHF. CDR3 DNA: TGTGCCAGCAGCCCATCGGGACAGGGTGACCATCAGCCCCAGCATTTT.

The CDR3 sequence: CASSLDLAGSTDTQYF. As DNA, the CDR3 is TGTGCCAGCAGTTTGGATTTAGCGGGAAGCACAGATACGCAGTATTTT. This rearrangement joins TRBV28 to TRBJ2-3; the match to TRBD2 covers 8 bases. J gave up 0 bases and V 3 bases, and 5 bases lay outside the gene matches. Germline V CDR1 and CDR2: MDHEN, SYDVKM. This CDR3 region has 16 residues.

This sequence joins TRBV7-8 and TRBJ2-7, with D possibly being TRBD1 or TRBD2 (5 bases each). The CDR3 is 12 amino acids. Germline loops: CDR1 SGHVS, CDR2 FQNEAQ. Trimming cost V 0 bases and J 5 bases, with 5 bases left between them. CDR3 sequence: CASSLAGHEQYF. The CDR3, as DNA: TGTGCCAGCAGCTTAGCGGGACACGAGCAGTACTTC.

The chain has TRBV28 and TRBJ2-1; 8 bases align to TRBD2. Germline V lookup: CDR1 MDHEN, CDR2 SYDVKM. With 11 bases clipped from V and 9 bases from J, the junction kept 15 bases outside the gene matches. The CDR3 extends over 14 amino acids. The CDR3 region is CAAGRGDGLGEQFF. The CDR3 DNA follows: TGTGCCGCCGGGAGGGGCGATGGGCTTGGTGAGCAGTTCTTC.

This sequence joins TRBV30 and TRBJ1-1; D is ambiguous. CDR1 and CDR2 (germline): GTSNPN, SVGIG (reference sequence). This CDR3 spans 12 amino acids. V was clipped by 4 bases and J by 5 bases, with 11 bases between them. The CDR3 region is CAWNEAGTEAFF. For the CDR3, the DNA is TGTGCCTGGAATGAGGCGGGGACTGAAGCTTTCTTT.

The V call is TRBV7-8, the J call TRBJ1-1, with D possibly TRBD1 on 6 matching bases. Between the trimmed V and J ends, which lost 1 base and 1 base, there was a span of 13 bases. CDR1 is SGHVS and CDR2 is FQNEAQ in the germline V gene. The CDR3 runs to 16 residues. In nucleotides, the CDR3 is TGTGCCAGCAGCTTAGGGGGGGGCGGAAAGAACACTGAAGCTTTCTTT. Residues: CASSLGGGGKNTEAFF.

The rearrangement joins TRBV19 to TRBJ1-1, with unresolved D. Trimming pared 5 bases from V and 4 bases from J, leaving 11 bases between. The CDR3 consists of 13 residues. Germline CDR1 is LNHDA and CDR2 is SQIVND (reference sequence). CDR3 loop: CASSPDRGTEAFF. CDR3 DNA: TGTGCCAGTAGTCCGGACCGGGGCACTGAAGCTTTCTTT.

This chain connects TRBV5-1 to TRBJ2-2; TRBD1 might be the D (5 bases). The germline CDR1 and CDR2 sequences are SGHRS and YFSETQ. The CDR3 sequence is 13 residues long. V was pared by 5 bases and J by 13 bases, with 18 bases between. CDR3 nucleotides: TGCGCCAGCAGTCCCGAAGGGGCTCCTGGGCTGTTTTTT. Translation: CASSPEGAPGLFF.

The CDR3: CASSSKVGQPQHF. The CDR3 bases are TGTGCCAGCAGTTCCAAGGTCGGTCAGCCCCAGCATTTT. V is TRBV6-1 and J is TRBJ1-5, with D hard to call. Between the trimmed V and J ends, which lost 5 bases and 6 bases, there was a span of 11 bases. CDR1 and CDR2 (germline): MNHNS, SASEGT. The CDR3 contains 13 residues.

V usage is TRBV6-1 and J usage is TRBJ2-7; 9 bases align to TRBD1. The CDR3 extends over 13 amino acids. The germline V gene has CDR1 MNHNS and CDR2 SASEGT. The V segment lost 10 bases and the J segment 6 bases; nucleotides outside the gene matches: 10. CDR3 sequence (DNA): TGTGCCACCCGCCGGGACAGGGTTGGCGAGCAGTACTTC. Translation: CATRRDRVGEQYF.

The chain joins TRBV6-6 to TRBJ1-1, with a tentative D call TRBD1 (5 bases). The CDR3 contains 16 residues. V lost 0 bases and J 0 bases, leaving 11 bases between the germline ends. From germline, CDR1 is MNHNY and CDR2 SVGAGI (reference sequence). The CDR3, as DNA: TGTGCCAGCAGTTACTCGGCAGGGCGGCTGAACACTGAAGCTTTCTTT. Translating gives CASSYSAGRLNTEAFF.

The chain employs TRBV4-1 and TRBJ2-1; 10 bases are shared with TRBD2. V dropped 1 base and J dropped 6; count of bases not matched to a gene: 6. This CDR3 region has 16 residues. Germline V gives CDR1 MGHRA, CDR2 YSYEKL. The CDR3 here is CASSQAPSGRVNEQFF. The CDR3 nucleotides are TGCGCCAGCAGCCAAGCCCCCAGCGGGAGGGTCAATGAGCAGTTCTTC.

The V call is TRBV7-9, the J call TRBJ2-3; perhaps TRBD1 as D (6 bases). In germline, CDR1 is SEHNR, CDR2 FQNEAQ (reference sequence). V was clipped by 9 bases and J by 6 bases, with 19 bases between them. CDR3 length: 14 amino acids. CDR3: CASSRGRMEDTQYF. DNA of the CDR3: TGTGCCAGTTCGAGGGGGAGAATGGAGGATACGCAGTATTTT.

The chain recombines TRBV4-1 with TRBJ2-7; the match to TRBD2 covers 11 bases. The germline V gene has CDR1 MGHRA and CDR2 YSYEKL. The junction had 6 bases not matched to a gene; V was cut back by 0 bases and J by 2 bases. This CDR3 is 17 amino acids long. This CDR3 reads CASSQDPPSGGPYEQYF. In nucleotides, the CDR3 is TGCGCCAGCAGCCAAGACCCCCCTAGCGGGGGGCCCTACGAGCAGTACTTC.

The V call is TRBV6-1, the J call TRBJ1-4; D is unresolved. The germline V and J ends were trimmed by 2 bases and 8 bases, with 6 bases remaining between them. The CDR3 runs to 12 residues. The germline CDR1 and CDR2 sequences are MNHNS and SASEGT. The DNA for the CDR3 is TGTGCCAGCAGTGAAACGAACGAAAAACTGTTTTTT. Its protein product is CASSETNEKLFF.

This clone was counted between two and nine times. The chain couples TRBV7-9 to TRBJ1-1; 7 positions agree with TRBD1. V shed 5 bases, J shed 1 base, and the junction held 1 base outside the gene matches. Germline V gene sequence: CDR1 SEHNR, CDR2 FQNEAQ (reference sequence). This CDR3 contains 13 residues. CDR3 sequence (DNA): TGTGCCAGCAGCAACAGGGGGAACACTGAAGCTTTCTTT. Protein: CASSNRGNTEAFF.

The chain uses TRBV10-3 and TRBJ1-1; TRBD1 might be the D (5 bases). The CDR3 totals 13 residues. CDR1 and CDR2 (germline): ENHRY, SYGVKD. The V end lost 8 bases, the J end lost 0 bases, and 10 bases lay between the germline ends. The CDR3 is CAIQRGMNTEAFF. CDR3 sequence (DNA): TGTGCCATCCAAAGGGGAATGAACACTGAAGCTTTCTTT.

The genes are TRBV5-1 and TRBJ2-3; tentatively, D is TRBD2 (5 bases). The CDR3 has 15 residues. The germline gives CDR1 SGHRS, CDR2 YFSETQ. V lost 0 bases and J 3 bases, leaving 11 bases between the germline ends. This CDR3 reads CASSLAFPGTDTQYF. The CDR3 DNA is TGCGCCAGCAGCTTGGCTTTCCCGGGGACAGATACGCAGTATTTT. The entire variable domain, with the rest obtained from reference TRBV5-1 and TRBJ2-3, is as follows: KAGVTQTPRYLIKTRGQQVTLSCSPISGHRSVSWYQQTPGQGLQFLFEYFSETQRNKGNFPGRFSGRQFSNSRSEMNVSTLELGDSALYLCASSLAFPGTDTQYFGPGTRLTVL.

The gene calls are TRBV6-1 and TRBJ1-1; the D gene is possibly TRBD1 (6 bases). Germline values: CDR1 MNHNS, CDR2 SASEGT. With 2 bases removed from V and 3 bases from J, the gap between germline ends came to 10 bases. This CDR3 is built from 14 residues. This chain's CDR3 is CASSEYGGHTEAFF. The CDR3 DNA reads TGTGCCAGCAGTGAATATGGGGGGCACACTGAAGCTTTCTTT.

The chain has TRBV30 and TRBJ2-7; 9 nucleotides line up with TRBD2. CDR3 length: 13 residues. The junction had 5 bases not matched to a gene; V was cut back by 6 bases and J by 2 bases. Germline values: CDR1 GTSNPN, CDR2 SVGIG (reference sequence). The CDR3 reads CACRASGTYEQYF. The CDR3 DNA reads as TGTGCCTGCCGGGCTAGCGGGACCTACGAGCAGTACTTC.